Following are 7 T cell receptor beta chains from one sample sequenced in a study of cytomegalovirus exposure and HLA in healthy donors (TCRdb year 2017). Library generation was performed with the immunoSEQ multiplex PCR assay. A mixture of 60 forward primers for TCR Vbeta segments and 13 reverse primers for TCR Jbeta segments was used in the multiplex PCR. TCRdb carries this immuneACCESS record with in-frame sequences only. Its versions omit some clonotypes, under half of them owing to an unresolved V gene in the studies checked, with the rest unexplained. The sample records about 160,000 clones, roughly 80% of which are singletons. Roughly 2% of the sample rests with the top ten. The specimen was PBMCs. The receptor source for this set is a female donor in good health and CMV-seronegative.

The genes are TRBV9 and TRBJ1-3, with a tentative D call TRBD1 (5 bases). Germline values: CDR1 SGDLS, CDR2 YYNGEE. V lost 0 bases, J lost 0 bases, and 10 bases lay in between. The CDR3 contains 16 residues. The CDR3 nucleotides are TGTGCCAGCAGCGTAGGTGGGGGGGTCTCTGGAAACACCATATATTTT. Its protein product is CASSVGGGVSGNTIYF.

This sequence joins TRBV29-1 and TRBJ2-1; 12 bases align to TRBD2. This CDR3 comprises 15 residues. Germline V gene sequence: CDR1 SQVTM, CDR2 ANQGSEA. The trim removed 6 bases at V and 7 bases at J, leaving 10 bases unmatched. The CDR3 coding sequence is TGCAGCGTCCTGCTGACTAGCGGGAGTCGAAATGAGCAGTTCTTC. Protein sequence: CSVLLTSGSRNEQFF.

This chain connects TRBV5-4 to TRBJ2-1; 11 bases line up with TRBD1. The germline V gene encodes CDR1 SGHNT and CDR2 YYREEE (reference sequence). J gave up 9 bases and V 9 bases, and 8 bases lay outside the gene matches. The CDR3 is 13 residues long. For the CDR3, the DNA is TGTGCCACCGTGCGGACAGGGGGCAGTGAGCAGTTCTTC. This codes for CATVRTGGSEQFF.

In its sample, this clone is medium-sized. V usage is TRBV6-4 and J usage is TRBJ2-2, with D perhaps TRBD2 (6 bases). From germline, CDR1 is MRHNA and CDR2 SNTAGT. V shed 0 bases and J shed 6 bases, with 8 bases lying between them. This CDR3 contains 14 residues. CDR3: CASSDSGGAGELFF. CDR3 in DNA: TGTGCCAGCAGTGACTCAGGAGGGGCCGGGGAGCTGTTTTTT.

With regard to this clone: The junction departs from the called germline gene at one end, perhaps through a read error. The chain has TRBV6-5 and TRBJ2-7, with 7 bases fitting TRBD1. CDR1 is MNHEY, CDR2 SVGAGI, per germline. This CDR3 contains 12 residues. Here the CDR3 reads CASTDARDRVFF. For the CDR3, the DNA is TGTGCCAGCACCGACGCCAGAGACAGGGTTTTCTTC.

For the CDR3, the DNA is TGTGCCAGCAGCACTCGACCCACCGGGACTAGCGACTCCAATGAGCAGTTCTTC. Encoded protein: CASSTRPTGTSDSNEQFF. The rearrangement links TRBV9 to TRBJ2-1; the match to TRBD2 covers 10 bases. After removal of 4 bases from V and 6 bases from J, the junction contained 16 bases not matched to a gene. Germline CDR1 SGDLS, CDR2 YYNGEE. The CDR3 runs 18 residues.

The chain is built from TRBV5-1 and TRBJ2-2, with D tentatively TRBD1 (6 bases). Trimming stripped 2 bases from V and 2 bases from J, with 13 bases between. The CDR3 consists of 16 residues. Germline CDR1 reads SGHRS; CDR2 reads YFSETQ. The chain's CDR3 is CASSLDRRHNTGELFF. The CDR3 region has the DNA TGCGCCAGCAGCTTAGACAGGAGACACAACACCGGGGAGCTGTTTTTT.